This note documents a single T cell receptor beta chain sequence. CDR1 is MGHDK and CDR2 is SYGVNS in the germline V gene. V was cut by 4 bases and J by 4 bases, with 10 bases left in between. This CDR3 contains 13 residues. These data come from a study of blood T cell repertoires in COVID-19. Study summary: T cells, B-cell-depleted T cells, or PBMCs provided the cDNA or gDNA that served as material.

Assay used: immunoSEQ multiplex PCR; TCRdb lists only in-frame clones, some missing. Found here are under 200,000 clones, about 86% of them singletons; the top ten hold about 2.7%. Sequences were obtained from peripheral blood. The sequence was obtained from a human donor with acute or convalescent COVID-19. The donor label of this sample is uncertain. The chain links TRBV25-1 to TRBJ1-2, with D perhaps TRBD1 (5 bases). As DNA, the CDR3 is TGTGCCAGCAGTGGGGGCCAGCCCTATGGCTACACCTTC. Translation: CASSGGQPYGYTF.